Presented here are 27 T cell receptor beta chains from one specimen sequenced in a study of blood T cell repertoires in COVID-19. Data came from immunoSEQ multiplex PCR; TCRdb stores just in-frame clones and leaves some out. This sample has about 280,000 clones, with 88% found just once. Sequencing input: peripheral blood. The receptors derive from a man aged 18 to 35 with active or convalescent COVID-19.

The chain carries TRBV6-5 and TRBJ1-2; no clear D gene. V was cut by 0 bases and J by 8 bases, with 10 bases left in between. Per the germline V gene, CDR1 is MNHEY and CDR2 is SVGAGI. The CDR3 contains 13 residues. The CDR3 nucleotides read TGTGCCAGCAGTTACTCGACTTCGGCAGGCTACACCTTC. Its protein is CASSYSTSAGYTF.

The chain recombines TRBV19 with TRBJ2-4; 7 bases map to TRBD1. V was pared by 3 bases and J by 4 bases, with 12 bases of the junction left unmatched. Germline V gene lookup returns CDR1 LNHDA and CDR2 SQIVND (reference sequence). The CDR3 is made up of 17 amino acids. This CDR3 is CASSIRSRTGGKNIQYF. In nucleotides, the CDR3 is TGTGCCAGTAGTATCCGTTCGCGGACAGGAGGAAAAAACATTCAGTACTTC.

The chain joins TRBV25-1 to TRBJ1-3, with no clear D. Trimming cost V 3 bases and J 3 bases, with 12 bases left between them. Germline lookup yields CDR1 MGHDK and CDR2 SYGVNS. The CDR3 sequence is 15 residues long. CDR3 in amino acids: CASSDGRGGGNTIYF. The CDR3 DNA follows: TGTGCCAGCAGTGATGGGCGGGGTGGTGGAAACACCATATATTTT.

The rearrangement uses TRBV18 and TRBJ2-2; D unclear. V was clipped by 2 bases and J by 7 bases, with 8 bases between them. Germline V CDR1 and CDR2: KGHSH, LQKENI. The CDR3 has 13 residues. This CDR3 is CASSPRSGGELFF. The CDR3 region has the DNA TGTGCCAGCTCACCAAGGAGTGGCGGGGAGCTGTTTTTT.

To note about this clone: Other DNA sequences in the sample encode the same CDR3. The chain's CDR3 is CASSLGGGLSPLHF. The CDR3, as DNA: TGTGCCAGCAGCTTGGGGGGAGGGCTCTCACCCCTCCACTTT. The rearrangement joins TRBV7-8 to TRBJ1-6; possibly TRBD1 for D (5 bases). CDR1 is SGHVS and CDR2 is FQNEAQ in the germline V gene. The CDR3 contains 14 residues. V was clipped by 3 bases and J by 10 bases, with 13 bases between them.

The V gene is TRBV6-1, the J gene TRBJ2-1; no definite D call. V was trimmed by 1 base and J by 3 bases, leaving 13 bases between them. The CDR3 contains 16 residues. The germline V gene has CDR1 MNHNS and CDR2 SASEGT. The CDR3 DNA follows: TGTGCCAGCAGTGAAGTTCGGTTTAAGCTCTACAATGAGCAGTTCTTC. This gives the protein CASSEVRFKLYNEQFF.

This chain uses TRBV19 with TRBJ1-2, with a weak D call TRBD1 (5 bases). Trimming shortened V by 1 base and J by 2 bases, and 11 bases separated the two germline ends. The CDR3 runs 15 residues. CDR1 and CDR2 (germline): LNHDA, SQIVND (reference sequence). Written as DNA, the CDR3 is TGTGCCAGTAGTATAGTCGCCAGGGCCAACTATGGCTACACCTTC. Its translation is CASSIVARANYGYTF.

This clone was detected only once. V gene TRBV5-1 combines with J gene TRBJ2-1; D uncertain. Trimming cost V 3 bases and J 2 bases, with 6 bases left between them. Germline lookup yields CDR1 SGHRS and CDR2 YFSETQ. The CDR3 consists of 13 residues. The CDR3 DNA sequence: TGCGCCAGCAGCTCCGGAGCCTACAATGAGCAGTTCTTC. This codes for CASSSGAYNEQFF.

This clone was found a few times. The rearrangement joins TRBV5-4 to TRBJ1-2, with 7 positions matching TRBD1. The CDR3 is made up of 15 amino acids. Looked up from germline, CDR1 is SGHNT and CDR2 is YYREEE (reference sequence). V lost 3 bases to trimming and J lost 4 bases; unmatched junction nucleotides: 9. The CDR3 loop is CASSSRGTPGYGYTF. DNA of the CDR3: TGTGCCAGCAGCTCCAGGGGGACCCCTGGCTATGGCTACACCTTC. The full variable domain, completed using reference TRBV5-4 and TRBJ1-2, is ETGVTQSPTHLIKTRGQQVTLRCSSQSGHNTVSWYQQALGQGPQFIFQYYREEENGRGNFPPRFSGLQFPNYSSELNVNALELDDSALYLCASSSRGTPGYGYTFGSGTRLTVV.

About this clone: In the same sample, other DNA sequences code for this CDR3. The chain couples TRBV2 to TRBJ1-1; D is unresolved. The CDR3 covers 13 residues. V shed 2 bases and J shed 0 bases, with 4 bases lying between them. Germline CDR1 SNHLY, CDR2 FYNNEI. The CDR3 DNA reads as TGTGCCAGCAGTGAACGGGTGAACACTGAAGCTTTCTTT. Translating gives CASSERVNTEAFF.

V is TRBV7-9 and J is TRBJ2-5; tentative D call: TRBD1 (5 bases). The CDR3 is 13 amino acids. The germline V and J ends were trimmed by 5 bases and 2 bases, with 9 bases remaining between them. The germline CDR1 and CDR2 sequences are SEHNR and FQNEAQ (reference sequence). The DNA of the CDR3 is TGTGCCAGCAGCCTAAACAGGCAAGAGACCCAGTACTTC. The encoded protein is CASSLNRQETQYF.

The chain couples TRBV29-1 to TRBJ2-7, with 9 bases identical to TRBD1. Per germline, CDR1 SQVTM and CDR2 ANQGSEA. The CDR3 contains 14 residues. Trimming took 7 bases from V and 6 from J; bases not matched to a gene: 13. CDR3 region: CSGSPGTGPSEQYF. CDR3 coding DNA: TGCAGCGGATCCCCCGGGACAGGGCCCTCCGAGCAGTACTTC.

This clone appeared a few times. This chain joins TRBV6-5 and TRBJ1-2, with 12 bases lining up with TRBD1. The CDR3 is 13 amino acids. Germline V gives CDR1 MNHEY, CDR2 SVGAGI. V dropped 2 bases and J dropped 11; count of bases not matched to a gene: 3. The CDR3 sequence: CASSYGTGGEYTF. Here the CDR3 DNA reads TGTGCCAGCAGTTACGGGACAGGGGGCGAATACACCTTC.

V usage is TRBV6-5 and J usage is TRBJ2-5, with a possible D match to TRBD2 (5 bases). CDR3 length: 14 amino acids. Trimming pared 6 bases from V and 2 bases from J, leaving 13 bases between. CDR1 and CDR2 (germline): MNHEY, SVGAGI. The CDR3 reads CASSRDPLQETQYF. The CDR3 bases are TGTGCCAGCAGCCGGGATCCCCTACAAGAGACCCAGTACTTC.

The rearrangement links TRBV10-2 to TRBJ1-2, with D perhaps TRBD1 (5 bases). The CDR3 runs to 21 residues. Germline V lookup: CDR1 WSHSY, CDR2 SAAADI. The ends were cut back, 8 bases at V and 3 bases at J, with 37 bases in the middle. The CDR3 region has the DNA TGCGCCAGCCTCCCGGTGTGGGACTCGGGGGTGGAGAGTTGGATTGACTATGGCTACACCTTC. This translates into CASLPVWDSGVESWIDYGYTF.

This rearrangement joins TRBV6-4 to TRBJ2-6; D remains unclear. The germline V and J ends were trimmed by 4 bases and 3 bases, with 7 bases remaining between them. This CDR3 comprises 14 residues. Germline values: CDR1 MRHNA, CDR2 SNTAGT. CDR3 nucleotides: TGTGCCAGCAGTGGAAATAGTGGGGCCAACGTCCTGACTTTC. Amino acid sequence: CASSGNSGANVLTF.

The chain's CDR3 is CASSPGGNYGYTF. The CDR3 DNA follows: TGTGCCAGCAGCCCCGGAGGTAACTATGGCTACACCTTC. This chain uses TRBV5-6 with TRBJ1-2; no firm D call. Germline CDR1 is SGHDT and CDR2 is YYEEEE. CDR3 length: 13 residues. Trimming took off 4 bases at V and 1 base at J, with 8 bases between the two ends.

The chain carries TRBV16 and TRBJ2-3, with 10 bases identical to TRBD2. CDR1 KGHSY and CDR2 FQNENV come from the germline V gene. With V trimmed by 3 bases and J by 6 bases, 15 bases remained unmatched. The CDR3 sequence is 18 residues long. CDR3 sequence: CASSHAGLAAYWMDTQYF. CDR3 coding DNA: TGTGCCAGCAGCCATGCTGGACTAGCGGCGTACTGGATGGATACGCAGTATTTT.

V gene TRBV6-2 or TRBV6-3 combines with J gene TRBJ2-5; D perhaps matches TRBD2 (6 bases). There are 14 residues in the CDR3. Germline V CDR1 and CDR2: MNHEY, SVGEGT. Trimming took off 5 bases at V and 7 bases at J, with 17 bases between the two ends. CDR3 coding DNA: TGTGCCAGCAGTACCGAATGGGAGGCTGGGACCCAGTACTTC. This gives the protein CASSTEWEAGTQYF.

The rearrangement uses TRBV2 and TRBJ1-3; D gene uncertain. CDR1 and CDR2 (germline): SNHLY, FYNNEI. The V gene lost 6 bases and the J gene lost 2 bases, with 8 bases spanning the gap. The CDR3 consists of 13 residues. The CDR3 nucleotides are TGTGCCAGCAGCCCCTATACTGGAAACACCATATATTTT. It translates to CASSPYTGNTIYF.

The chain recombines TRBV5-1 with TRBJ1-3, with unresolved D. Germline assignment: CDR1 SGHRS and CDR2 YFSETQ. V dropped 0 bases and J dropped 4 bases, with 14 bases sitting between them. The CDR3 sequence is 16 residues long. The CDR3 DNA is TGCGCCAGCAGCTTGGACAGTCTCTCTATCGGAAACACCATATATTTT. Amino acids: CASSLDSLSIGNTIYF.

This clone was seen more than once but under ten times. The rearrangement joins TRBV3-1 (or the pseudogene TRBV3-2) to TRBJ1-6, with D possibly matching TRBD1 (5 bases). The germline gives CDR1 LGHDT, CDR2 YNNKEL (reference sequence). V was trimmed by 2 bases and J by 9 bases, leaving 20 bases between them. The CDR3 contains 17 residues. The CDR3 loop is CASSQLVSGVLLSPLHF. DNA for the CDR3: TGTGCCAGCAGCCAATTAGTATCGGGGGTCCTTCTTTCACCCCTCCACTTT.

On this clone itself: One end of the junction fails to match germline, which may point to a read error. The CDR3 sequence is CASSYSIADNEPQHF. The CDR3 DNA reads as TGTGCCAGCAGTTACTCGATTGCGGACAATGAGCCCCAGCATTTT. The chain recombines TRBV6-2 or TRBV6-3 with TRBJ1-5; D is perhaps TRBD1 (5 bases). The CDR3 covers 15 residues. CDR1 is MNHEY, CDR2 SVGEGT, per germline.

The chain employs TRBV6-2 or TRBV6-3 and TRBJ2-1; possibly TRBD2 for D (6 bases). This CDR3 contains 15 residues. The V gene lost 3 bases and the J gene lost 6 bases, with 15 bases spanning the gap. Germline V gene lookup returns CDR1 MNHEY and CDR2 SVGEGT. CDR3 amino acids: CASSYKLAGLNEQFF. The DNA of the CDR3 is TGTGCCAGCAGTTATAAACTAGCCGGTCTCAATGAGCAGTTCTTC.

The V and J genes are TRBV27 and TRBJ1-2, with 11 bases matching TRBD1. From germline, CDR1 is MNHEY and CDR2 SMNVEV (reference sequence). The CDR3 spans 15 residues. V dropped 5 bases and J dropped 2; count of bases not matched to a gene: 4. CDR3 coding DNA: TGTGCCAGCAGTCCGGGGACAGGGGGGAACTATGGCTACACCTTC. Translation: CASSPGTGGNYGYTF.

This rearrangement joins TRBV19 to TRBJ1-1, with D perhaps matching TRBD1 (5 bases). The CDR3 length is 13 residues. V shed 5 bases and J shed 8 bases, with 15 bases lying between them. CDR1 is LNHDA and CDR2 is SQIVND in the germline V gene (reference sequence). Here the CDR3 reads CASSRGVGLEAFF. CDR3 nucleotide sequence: TGTGCCAGTAGTCGGGGGGTCGGTTTAGAAGCTTTCTTT. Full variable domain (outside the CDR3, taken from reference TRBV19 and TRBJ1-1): DGGITQSPKYLFRKEGQNVTLSCEQNLNHDAMYWYRQDPGQGLRLIYYSQIVNDFQKGDIAEGYSVSREKKESFPLTVTSAQKNPTAFYLCASSRGVGLEAFFGQGTRLTVV.

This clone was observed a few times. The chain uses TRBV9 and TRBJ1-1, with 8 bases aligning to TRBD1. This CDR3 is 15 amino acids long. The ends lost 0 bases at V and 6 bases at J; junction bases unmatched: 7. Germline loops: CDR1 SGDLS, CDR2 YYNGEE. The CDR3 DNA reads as TGTGCCAGCAGCGTAGCAGAGGACAGGGTCTCTGAAGCTTTCTTT. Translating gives CASSVAEDRVSEAFF.